The present entry profiles one T cell receptor (beta chain) with its context. This entry belongs to a study of T cells in tuberculosis. Turning to the study itself: CD1B tetramers identified T cells specific for mycobacterial lipid GMM.

The CDR3 spans 14 residues. Germline V lookup: CDR1 LNHNV, CDR2 YYDKDF (reference sequence). Trimming cost V 0 bases and J 0 bases, with 5 bases left between them. The time point is: new active TB diagnosis, blood taken before or within 7 days of starting treatment. Assay used: immunoSEQ multiplex PCR; TCRdb lists only in-frame clones, some missing. The sample consists of about 34,000 clones, 85% to 95% of them appearing once. This specimen was PBMCs, taken at tuberculosis diagnosis. The source is an adult with tuberculosis. V is TRBV15 and J is TRBJ1-1; D is uncertain. The CDR3 protein is CATSRDQMNTEAFF. The CDR3 region has the DNA TGTGCCACCAGCAGAGATCAGATGAACACTGAAGCTTTCTTT.